The clone carrying this T cell receptor beta chain was seen only a few times. Its matching antigen is unknown. Indicated time point: newly diagnosed GD, antithyroid drugs for less than 3 months. Scientists built the TCR library using RNA that was extracted from PBMCs. These data are taken from a study of regulatory T cells in long-lasting Graves disease. Overall study context: Newly diagnosed Graves' patients took antithyroid drugs under 3 months. Whole-study findings and limits: Favored gene segments in persistent disease were TRBV28, TRBJ1-2 and TRBJ2-5.

This CDR3 has 16 amino acids. The junction had 9 bases not matched to a gene; V was cut back by 0 bases and J by 4 bases. Germline V lookup: CDR1 GTSNPN, CDR2 SVGIG (reference sequence). For TCR beta, libraries came from iRepertoire HTBI primers and Arm-PCR of CDR3 regions. TCRdb re-called the multiplex PCR reads with MiXCR, one entry per CDR3 protein. Of 350,000 to 550,000 distinct CDR3 sequences listed, 14% are singletons. These records were also assigned to another study, of T cells in Graves' hyperthyroidism and ophthalmopathy. As reported in that work: TCR CDR3 underwent first-round RT-PCR with the HTBI primer set. The blood repertoire included most of the expanded thyroid clonotypes above 0.001.

The TCR originated in a woman aged 45-60 years with Graves disease. The gene calls are TRBV30 and TRBJ1-5; 7 positions match TRBD1. The input for sequencing was peripheral blood mononuclear cells (PBMCs), taken at new diagnosis, from a patient treated with antithyroid drugs. CDR3 sequence (DNA): TGTGCCTGGAGTGTAAAGGGACAGCCATCGAATCAGCCCCAGCATTTT. It translates to CAWSVKGQPSNQPQHF.